This is a list of T cell receptor beta chains from one sample in a study of T cells in Graves' hyperthyroidism and ophthalmopathy. From the multiplex PCR reads, TCRdb called clonotypes with MiXCR, one entry per CDR3 protein. The sample consists of some 380,000 distinct CDR3 sequences, approximately 13% of them appearing once. Sequencing was done on a sample of blood. These receptors were obtained from a young man with Graves' hyperthyroidism that later progressed to Graves' ophthalmopathy. Both conserved end residues are part of each CDR3. A D gene is named only where the DNA matches it firmly. A clone size is listed for some rows: how often the clone was seen (once, few, many), or a class if it is expanded.

>14|TRBV20-1|many|TRBJ1-5|TRBD1
TGCAGTGCTACCCCGGGACAGGGGGGTAAGCCCCAGCATTTT
CSATPGQGGKPQHF
>15|TRBV18|many|TRBJ2-1|-
TGTGCCAGCTCACCCCCCCTAGGAGGGCAGAATGAGCAGTTCTTC
CASSPPLGGQNEQFF
>17|TRBV2|many|TRBJ2-3|TRBD2
TGTGCTACCCGGACTAGCGGGGGGTCCCGTAGTCCAGATACGCAGTATTTT
CATRTSGGSRSPDTQYF
>12|TRBV5-5|once|TRBJ2-7|-
TGTGCCAGCAGCTTGTTTGCCTACGAGCAGTACTTC
CASSLFAYEQYF
>17|TRBV14|many|TRBJ2-3|-
TGTGCCAGCAGCCAAGATCTCGGGCAGCCTGGCACAGATACGCAGTATTTT
CASSQDLGQPGTDTQYF
>18|TRBV11-3|few|TRBJ2-3|TRBD1
TGTGCCAGCAGCTTAGTCCCGTCCCTGGACAGGGGCACAGATACGCAGTATTTT
CASSLVPSLDRGTDTQYF
>14|TRBV7-8|many|TRBJ1-1|-
TGTGCCAGCAGCTTAGCGGGGCCGGAGGCTGAAGCTTTCTTT
CASSLAGPEAEAFF
>16|TRBV5-1|many|TRBJ2-2|-
TGCGCCAGCAGCTTGGGTTTTAGCGGACACACCGGGGAGCTGTTTTTT
CASSLGFSGHTGELFF
>11|TRBV20-1|few|TRBJ1-1|-
TGCAGTGAAAAGGAAAACACTGAAGCTTTCTTT
CSEKENTEAFF
>15|TRBV28|many|TRBJ1-5|TRBD1
TGTGCCAGCAGGCCTGACAGGGTGGCTAATCAGCCCCAGCATTTT
CASRPDRVANQPQHF
>10|TRBV12-3/TRBV12-4|many|TRBJ1-3|-
TGTGCCACCGGTGGAAACACCATATATTTT
CATGGNTIYF
>16|TRBV7-6|many|TRBJ2-1|-
TGTGCCAGCAGCTTAGCGGTGGGGTCCCGGGGAGGTGAGCAGTTCTTC
CASSLAVGSRGGEQFF
>15|TRBV3-1|many|TRBJ2-2|-
TGTGCCAGCAGCCTCCAGGGCTTGAACACCGGGGAGCTGTTTTTT
CASSLQGLNTGELFF
>18|TRBV7-9|few|TRBJ1-2|-
TGTGCCAGCAGCCTCTCCCACCTGGGGGACCTAAGGGACTATGGCTACACCTTC
CASSLSHLGDLRDYGYTF
>14|TRBV28|many|TRBJ1-5|-
TGTGCCAGCAGTTTATCGGGCGGATATCAGCCCCAGCATTTT
CASSLSGGYQPQHF
>15|TRBV6-8|few|TRBJ2-3|-
TGTGCCAGCAGTTCCTACAAGGTAATGGCAGATACGCAGTATTTT
CASSSYKVMADTQYF
>14|TRBV28|-|TRBJ1-3|-
TGTGCCAGCAGTACCCGGTGGACTGGAAACACCATATATTTT
CASSTRWTGNTIYF
>15|TRBV27|many|TRBJ2-7|-
TGTGCCAGCAGTTTATCGGGGGAGCCTCCCTACGAGCAGTACTTC
CASSLSGEPPYEQYF
>15|TRBV28|many|TRBJ2-7|TRBD1
TGTGCCAGCAGCTCAGAGGGACAGGGGAGTTACGAGCAGTACTTC
CASSSEGQGSYEQYF
>14|TRBV7-9|-|TRBJ2-5|-
TGTGCCAGCAGCTCGATCGACAGGCGCGAGACCCAGTACTTC
CASSSIDRRETQYF
>13|TRBV19|-|TRBJ2-7|TRBD2
TGTGCCAGTAGTGCGGGCTCTAGCGGCGAGCAGTACTTC
CASSAGSSGEQYF
>15|TRBV28|many|TRBJ1-5|TRBD1
TGTGCCAGCAGTTTCGGGGACAGAACCCATCAGCCCCAGCATTTT
CASSFGDRTHQPQHF
>13|TRBV20-1|-|TRBJ2-7|-
TGCAGTGCTTCCGACAGGCCGAACTACGAGCAGTACTTC
CSASDRPNYEQYF
>15|TRBV7-2|many|TRBJ1-4|-
TGTGCCAGCAGCTACGGAGGGGCAAGTAATGAAAAACTGTTTTTT
CASSYGGASNEKLFF
>16|TRBV6-1|many|TRBJ2-5|TRBD2
TGTGCCAGCAGTTTACCACTAGCGGGGGGGCTGGAGACCCAGTACTTC
CASSLPLAGGLETQYF
>17|TRBV20-1|-|TRBJ2-3|TRBD2
TGCAGTGCCCCCGCAGCCAGACTAGCTGGTAGCACAGATACGCAGTATTTT
CSAPAARLAGSTDTQYF
>17|TRBV6-1|few|TRBJ2-6|TRBD1
TGTGCCAGCAGTGCTGCGGGACAGGGGTCGGGGGCCAACGTCCTGACTTTC
CASSAAGQGSGANVLTF
>17|TRBV9|few|TRBJ2-5|-
TGTGCCAGCAGCGTAAAGGGGTCAACCCGAATTGACGAGACCCAGTACTTC
CASSVKGSTRIDETQYF
>15|TRBV19|few|TRBJ1-4|TRBD1
TGTGCCAGTAGCCCCTCCCGGGACAGCAATGAAAAACTGTTTTTT
CASSPSRDSNEKLFF
>15|TRBV5-1|once|TRBJ1-4|-
TGCGCCAGCAGCTTGGTACCGGGGGCGGATGAAAAACTGTTTTTT
CASSLVPGADEKLFF
>18|TRBV4-2|-|TRBJ2-2|TRBD2
TGTGCCAGCAGCCAAGAGGGTAGCGGGGGGGGCCTTGCCGGGGAGCTGTTTTTT
CASSQEGSGGGLAGELFF
>14|TRBV9|few|TRBJ1-1|-
TGTGCCAGCAGCAGAACAGGGTCGAACACTGAAGCTTTCTTT
CASSRTGSNTEAFF
>14|TRBV20-1|few|TRBJ1-6|-
TGCAGTGCTAGATCTGCAGAGTATAATTCACCCCTCCACTTT
CSARSAEYNSPLHF
>15|TRBV28|many|TRBJ1-4|-
TGTGCCAGCAGCCTCACGGATGGGGGCGGTGAAAAACTGTTTTTT
CASSLTDGGGEKLFF
>15|TRBV4-2|-|TRBJ1-2|-
TGTGCCAGCAGCCAAGGGCAGGCGACTAACTATGGCTACACCTTC
CASSQGQATNYGYTF
>16|TRBV5-1|few|TRBJ2-3|TRBD2
TGCGCCAGCAGCCAACCGGGACTAGCGGGGACAGATACGCAGTATTTT
CASSQPGLAGTDTQYF
>17|TRBV7-8|many|TRBJ1-5|-
TGTGCCAGCAGCCTAAACGGGGAGTCCTATAGCAATCAGCCCCAGCATTTT
CASSLNGESYSNQPQHF
>14|TRBV7-9|many|TRBJ1-2|TRBD1
TGTGCCAGCAGCCGACCGGGGACAGGGAACGGCTACACCTTC
CASSRPGTGNGYTF
>12|TRBV27|many|TRBJ2-1|-
TGTGCCACCGGGCCGGGTCTTAGGGAGCAGTTCTTC
CATGPGLREQFF
>16|TRBV7-9|many|TRBJ2-7|-
TGTGCCAGCAGCTCACCCCTACAGGGAGGATCCCACGAGCAGTACTTC
CASSSPLQGGSHEQYF
>15|TRBV7-9|many|TRBJ2-2|-
TGTGCCAGCAGCGTCCAGAGGGGGTACACCGGGGAGCTGTTTTTT
CASSVQRGYTGELFF